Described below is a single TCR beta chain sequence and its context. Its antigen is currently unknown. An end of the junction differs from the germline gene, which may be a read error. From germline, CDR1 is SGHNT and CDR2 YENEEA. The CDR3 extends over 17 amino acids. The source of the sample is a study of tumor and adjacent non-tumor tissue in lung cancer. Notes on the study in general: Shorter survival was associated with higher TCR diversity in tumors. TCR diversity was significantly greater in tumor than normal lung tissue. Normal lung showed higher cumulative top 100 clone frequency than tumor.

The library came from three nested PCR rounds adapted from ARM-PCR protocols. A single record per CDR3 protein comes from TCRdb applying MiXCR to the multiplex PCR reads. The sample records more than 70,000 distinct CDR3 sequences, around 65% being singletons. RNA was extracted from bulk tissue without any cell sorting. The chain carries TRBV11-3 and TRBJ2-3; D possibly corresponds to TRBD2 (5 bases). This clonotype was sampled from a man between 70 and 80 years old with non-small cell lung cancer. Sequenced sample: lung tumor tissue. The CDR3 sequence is CASNLAETAEGTDTQYF. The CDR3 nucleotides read TGTGCCAGCAACTTAGCCGAGACTGCCGAGGGTACAGATACGCAGTATTTT. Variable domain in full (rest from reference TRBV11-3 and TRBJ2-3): EAGVVQSPRYKIIEKKQPVAFWCNPISGHNTLYWYLQNLGQGPELLIRYENEEAVDDSQLPKDRFSAERLKGVDSTLKIQPAELGDSAVYLCASNLAETAEGTDTQYFGPGTRLTVL.